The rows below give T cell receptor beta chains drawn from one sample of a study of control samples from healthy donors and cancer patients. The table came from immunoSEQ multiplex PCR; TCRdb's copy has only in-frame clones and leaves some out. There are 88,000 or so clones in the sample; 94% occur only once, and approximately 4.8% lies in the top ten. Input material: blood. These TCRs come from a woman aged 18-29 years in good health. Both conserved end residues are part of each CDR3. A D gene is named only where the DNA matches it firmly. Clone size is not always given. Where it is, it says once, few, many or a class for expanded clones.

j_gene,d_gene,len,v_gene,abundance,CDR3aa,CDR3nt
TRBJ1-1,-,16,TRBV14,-,CASSPLYAPMNTEAFF,TGTGCCAGCAGCCCCCTATACGCCCCCATGAACACTGAAGCTTTCTTT
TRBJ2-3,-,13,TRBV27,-,CASSGVGADTQYF,TGTGCCAGCAGTGGTGTCGGGGCAGATACGCAGTATTTT
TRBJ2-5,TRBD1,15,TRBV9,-,CASSTYRGQGETQYF,TGTGCCAGCAGCACTTACAGGGGGCAGGGAGAGACCCAGTACTTC
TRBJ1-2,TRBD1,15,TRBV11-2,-,CASSQFDRADYGYTF,TGTGCCAGCAGCCAATTCGACAGGGCTGACTATGGCTACACCTTC
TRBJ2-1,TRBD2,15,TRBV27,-,CASRTTSGRYNEQFF,TGTGCCAGCAGAACGACTAGCGGGAGGTACAATGAGCAGTTCTTC
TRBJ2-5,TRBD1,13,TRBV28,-,CASSKTGEETQYF,TGTGCCAGCTCGAAGACAGGGGAGGAGACCCAGTACTTC
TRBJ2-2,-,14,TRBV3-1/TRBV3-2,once,CASSQVGTTGELFF,TGTGCCAGCAGCCAAGTAGGGACGACCGGGGAGCTGTTTTTT
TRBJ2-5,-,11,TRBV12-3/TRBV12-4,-,CASSLKETQYF,TGTGCCAGCAGCCTCAAAGAGACCCAGTACTTC
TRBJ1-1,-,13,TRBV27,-,CASKVGSSTEAFF,TGTGCCAGCAAGGTAGGCAGCTCCACTGAAGCTTTCTTT
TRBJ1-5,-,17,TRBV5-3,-,CARSLIVLRVMDQPQHF,TGTGCCAGAAGCTTGATAGTGCTGCGGGTTATGGATCAGCCCCAGCATTTT
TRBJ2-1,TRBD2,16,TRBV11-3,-,CASSSQTSGNYNEQFF,TGTGCCAGCAGCTCACAAACTAGCGGAAACTACAATGAGCAGTTCTTC
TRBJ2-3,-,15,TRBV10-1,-,CASSPASECTDTQYF,TGCGCCAGCAGTCCTGCTAGCGAATGCACAGATACGCAGTATTTT
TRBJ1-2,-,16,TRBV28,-,CASSWGAPGHAQGYTF,TGTGCCAGCAGTTGGGGGGCACCGGGACACGCTCAGGGCTACACCTTC
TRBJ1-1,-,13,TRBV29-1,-,CSVESGMNTEAFF,TGCAGCGTTGAGTCGGGGATGAACACTGAAGCTTTCTTT
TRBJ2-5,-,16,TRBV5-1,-,CASSFLTGAPVETQYF,TGCGCCAGCAGCTTTTTAACAGGTGCCCCTGTTGAGACCCAGTACTTC
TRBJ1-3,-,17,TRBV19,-,CASSKIRGAYAGNTIYF,TGTGCCAGTAGTAAAATCAGGGGAGCTTATGCTGGAAACACCATATATTTT
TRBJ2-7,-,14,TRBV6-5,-,CASSYSTTTYEQYF,TGTGCCAGCAGTTACTCGACAACTACCTACGAGCAGTACTTC
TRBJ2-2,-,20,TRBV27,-,CASSFRGVGPAGIRSGELFF,TGTGCCAGCAGTTTTAGAGGGGTGGGCCCGGCTGGTATACGGTCCGGGGAGCTGTTTTTT
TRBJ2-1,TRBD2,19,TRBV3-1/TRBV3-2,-,CASSQRLAGGIVSYNEQFF,TGTGCCAGCAGCCAAAGGCTAGCGGGGGGGATAGTGTCCTACAATGAGCAGTTCTTC
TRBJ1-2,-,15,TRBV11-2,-,CASSQLRGVQSGYTF,TGTGCCAGCAGCCAGCTCCGGGGGGTACAGAGTGGCTACACCTTC
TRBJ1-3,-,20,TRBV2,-,CASSDWRRGVWLASGNTIYF,TGTGCCAGCAGTGATTGGCGCAGGGGTGTGTGGTTGGCCTCTGGAAACACCATATATTTT
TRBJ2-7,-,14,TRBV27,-,CASSLGITSYEQYF,TGTGCCAGCAGCCTAGGAATTACCTCCTACGAGCAGTACTTC
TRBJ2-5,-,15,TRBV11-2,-,CASSLVGADQETQYF,TGTGCCAGCAGCTTAGTCGGGGCAGACCAAGAGACCCAGTACTTC
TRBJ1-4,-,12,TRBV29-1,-,CSLGGASEKLFF,TGCAGCCTGGGGGGGGCGTCTGAAAAACTGTTTTTT
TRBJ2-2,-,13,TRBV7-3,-,CASSSGAAGELFF,TGTGCCAGCAGCTCTGGAGCCGCAGGGGAGCTGTTTTTT
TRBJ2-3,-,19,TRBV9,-,CASSLQTGTLQRGTDTQYF,TGTGCCAGCAGCCTTCAAACCGGGACTCTACAAAGAGGGACAGATACGCAGTATTTT
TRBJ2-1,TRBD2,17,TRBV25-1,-,CASSSPPTSGRANEQFF,TGTGCCAGCAGTTCCCCCCCCACTAGCGGGAGGGCCAATGAGCAGTTCTTC
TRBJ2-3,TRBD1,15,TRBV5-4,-,CASSSPGTGADTQYF,TGTGCCAGCAGCTCCCCCGGGACAGGGGCCGATACGCAGTATTTT
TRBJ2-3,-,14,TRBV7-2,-,CASSLGTSTSPQYF,TGTGCCAGCAGCTTAGGTACCTCCACCTCCCCGCAGTATTTT
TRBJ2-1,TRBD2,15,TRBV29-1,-,CSVASTGLYDNEQFF,TGCAGCGTTGCATCGACGGGACTATACGACAATGAGCAGTTCTTC
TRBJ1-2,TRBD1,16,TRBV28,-,CASSEPGTGYNYGYTF,TGTGCCAGCAGTGAACCCGGGACAGGGTATAACTATGGCTACACCTTC
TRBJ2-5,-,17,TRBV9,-,CASSAPTSGSFQETQYF,TGTGCCAGCAGCGCCCCAACGAGTGGCAGCTTCCAAGAGACCCAGTACTTC
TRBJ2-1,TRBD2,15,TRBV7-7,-,CASSPLAEAYNEQFF,TGTGCTAGCAGCCCCCTAGCGGAGGCCTACAATGAGCAGTTCTTC
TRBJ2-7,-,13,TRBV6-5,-,CASSYRRDYEQYF,TGTGCCAGCAGTTACCGTAGGGACTACGAGCAGTACTTC
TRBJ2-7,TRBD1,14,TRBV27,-,CASSGTGGFSEQYF,TGTGCCAGCAGTGGGACAGGGGGATTTTCAGAGCAGTACTTC
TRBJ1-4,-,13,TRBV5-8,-,CASSLVGNEKLFF,TGTGCCAGCAGCTTGGTCGGGAATGAAAAACTGTTTTTT
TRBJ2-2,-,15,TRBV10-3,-,CAISELAVNTGELFF,TGTGCCATCAGTGAGTTGGCGGTGAACACCGGGGAGCTGTTTTTT
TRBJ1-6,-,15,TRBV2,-,CASSEANRVGSPLHF,TGTGCCAGCAGTGAAGCGAATCGGGTTGGCTCACCCCTCCACTTT
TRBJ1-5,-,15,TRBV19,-,CASDKGAGQGQPQHF,TGTGCCAGTGATAAGGGCGCAGGGCAGGGGCAGCCCCAGCATTTT
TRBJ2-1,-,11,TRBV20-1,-,CSASEPHEQFF,TGCAGTGCTAGTGAACCCCATGAGCAGTTCTTC
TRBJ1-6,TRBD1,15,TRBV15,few,CATSTRDRDYSPLHF,TGTGCCACCAGCACCCGGGACAGGGATTATTCACCCCTCCACTTT
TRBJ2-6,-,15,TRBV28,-,CASSYSSSGANVLTF,TGTGCCAGCAGTTATAGTAGCTCTGGGGCCAACGTCCTGACTTTC
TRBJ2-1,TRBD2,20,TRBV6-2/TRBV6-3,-,CASSYPDIGTSGSSYREQFF,TGTGCCAGCAGTTACCCGGACATCGGGACTAGCGGGAGCTCGTATAGGGAGCAGTTCTTC
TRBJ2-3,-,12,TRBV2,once,CASSEGRDTQYF,TGTGCCAGCAGTGAGGGGCGGGATACGCAGTATTTT
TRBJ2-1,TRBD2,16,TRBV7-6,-,CASNPGGTSGYNEQFF,TGTGCCAGCAACCCCGGAGGGACTAGCGGTTACAATGAGCAGTTCTTC
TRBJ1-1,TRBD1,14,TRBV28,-,CASSLRTGNTEAFF,TGTGCCAGCAGTCTAAGGACAGGAAACACTGAAGCTTTCTTT
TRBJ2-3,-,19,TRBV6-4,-,CASSDSVSGSVGGPDTQYF,TGTGCCAGCAGTGACTCGGTTAGTGGGTCCGTAGGGGGACCAGATACGCAGTATTTT
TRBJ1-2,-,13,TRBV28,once,CASSLGRGLGYTF,TGTGCCAGCAGTTTGGGCAGGGGTCTGGGCTACACCTTC
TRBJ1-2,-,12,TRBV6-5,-,CASRVFGDGYTF,TGTGCCAGCAGGGTCTTTGGGGATGGCTACACCTTC
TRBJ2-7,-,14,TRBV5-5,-,CASSPDGTLYEQYF,TGTGCCAGCAGTCCTGACGGGACCCTCTACGAGCAGTACTTC
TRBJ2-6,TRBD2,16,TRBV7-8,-,CASNLAGRSGANVLTF,TGTGCCAGCAACCTAGCGGGAAGGTCTGGGGCCAACGTCCTGACTTTC
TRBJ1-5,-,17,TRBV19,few,CASSIDLVGARNQPQHF,TGTGCCAGTAGTATAGATCTAGTGGGGGCTAGGAATCAGCCCCAGCATTTT
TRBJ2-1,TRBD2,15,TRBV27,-,CASSLRLAGGNEQFF,TGTGCCAGCAGCCTTAGACTAGCGGGAGGCAATGAGCAGTTCTTC
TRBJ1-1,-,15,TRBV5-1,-,CASSAATGLNTEAFF,TGCGCCAGCAGCGCAGCGACAGGCCTGAACACTGAAGCTTTCTTT
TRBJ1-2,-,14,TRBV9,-,CASSVWQGQRGYTF,TGTGCCAGCAGCGTATGGCAAGGACAGAGGGGCTACACCTTC
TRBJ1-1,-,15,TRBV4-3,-,CASSQGRTLNTEAFF,TGCGCCAGCAGCCAAGGTCGGACACTGAACACTGAAGCTTTCTTT
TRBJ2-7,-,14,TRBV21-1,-,CASSRLAGEDEQYF,TGTGCCAGCAGCCGACTAGCGGGTGAGGACGAGCAGTACTTC
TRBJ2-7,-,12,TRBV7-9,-,CASSLLPYEQYF,TGTGCCAGCAGCCTATTGCCCTACGAGCAGTACTTC